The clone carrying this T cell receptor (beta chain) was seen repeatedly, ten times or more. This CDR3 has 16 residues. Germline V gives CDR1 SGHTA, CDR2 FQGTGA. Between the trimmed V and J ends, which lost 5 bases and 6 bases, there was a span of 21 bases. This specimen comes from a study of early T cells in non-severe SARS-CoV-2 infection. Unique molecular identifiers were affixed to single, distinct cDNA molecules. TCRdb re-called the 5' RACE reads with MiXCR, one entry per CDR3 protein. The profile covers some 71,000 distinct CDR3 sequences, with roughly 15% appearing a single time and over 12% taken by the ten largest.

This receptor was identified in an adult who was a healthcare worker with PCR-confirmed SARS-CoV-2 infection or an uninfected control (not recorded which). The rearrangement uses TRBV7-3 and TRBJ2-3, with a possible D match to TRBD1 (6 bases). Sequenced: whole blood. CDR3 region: CASSPHRVPKGDTQYF. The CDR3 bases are TGTGCCAGCAGCCCCCACAGGGTCCCGAAAGGGGATACGCAGTATTTT.